This TCR beta chain was identified during a study of T cells in Graves' hyperthyroidism and ophthalmopathy. General study points: Among thyroid clonotypes expanded above 0.001, most also appeared in blood.

Researchers took RNA transcripts and amplified the TCR beta CDR3 regions from them. First-round RT-PCR of the TCR CDR3 relied on the HTBI primer set. TCRdb re-called the multiplex PCR reads through MiXCR, storing one row per CDR3 protein. Among about 640,000 distinct CDR3 sequences listed, around 21% were seen once. The CDR3 loop spans 12 amino acids. The germline V gene has CDR1 LGHDT and CDR2 YNNKEL (reference sequence). V lost 2 bases and J lost 11, with 12 bases in between. This clonotype was seen a handful of times. Its matching antigen is unknown. Uncontrolled infection, other autoimmune disease, pregnancy or lactation led to exclusion. Clinical symptoms, serum thyroxine and TRAb, thyroid ultrasound and orbital computed tomography were used for the diagnoses. It was approximately 9.4 ml of fresh peripheral blood that supplied the PBMCs.

Material: blood. This rearrangement joins TRBV3-1 to TRBJ1-1, with a weak D call TRBD1 (6 bases). The TCR comes from a man between 25 and 39 years old with Graves' ophthalmopathy. This CDR3 reads CASSQQGHRAFF. The CDR3 bases are TGTGCCAGCAGCCAACAGGGGCATCGGGCTTTCTTT.